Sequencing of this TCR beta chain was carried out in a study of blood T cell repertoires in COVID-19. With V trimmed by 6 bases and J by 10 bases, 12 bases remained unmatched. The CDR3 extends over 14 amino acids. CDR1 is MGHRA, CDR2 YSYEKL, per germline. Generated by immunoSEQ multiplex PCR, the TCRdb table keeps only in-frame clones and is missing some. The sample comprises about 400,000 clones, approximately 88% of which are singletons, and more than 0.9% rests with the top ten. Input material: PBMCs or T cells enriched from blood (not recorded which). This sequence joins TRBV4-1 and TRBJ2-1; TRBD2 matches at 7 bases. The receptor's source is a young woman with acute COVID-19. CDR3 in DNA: TGCGCCAGCAGTCAGCGGGGCCCGGCCCCCGAGCAGTTCTTC. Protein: CASSQRGPAPEQFF.